This T cell receptor beta chain derives from a study of CD8 T cells in ankylosing spondylitis. This clonotype turned up a few times. MiXCR, run by TCRdb on the 5' RACE reads, gives a single entry per CDR3 protein. The sample lists 300,000 to 350,000 distinct CDR3 sequences; about 20% were seen once. The length of the CDR3 is 15 residues. The V gene's germline CDR1 is SGHVS and CDR2 FQNEAQ. The V end lost 0 bases, the J end lost 7 bases, and 13 bases lay between the germline ends. Input material: blood, either unsorted or a sorted T cell fraction (not recorded which). The receptor's source is a female donor with ankylosing spondylitis or in good health (not recorded which). V is TRBV7-8 and J is TRBJ2-1, with D possibly TRBD2 on 6 matching bases. CDR3 DNA sequence: TGTGCCAGCAGCTTAGCCCGGAGGGCGTTTAATGAGCAGTTCTTC. It codes for CASSLARRAFNEQFF.